Below, one TCR beta chain is given with its context. Its antigen is unknown. The sample comes from a study of T cell repertoires in cytomegalovirus infection. Study summary: CMV epitopes used comprised recently identified HLA-C-restricted ones and well-studied HLA-B-restricted ones. Public TCR beta signatures marked donors with CMV infection and the matching HLA.

Whole-study results and caveats: The ex vivo response was dominated by HLA-C-restricted CMV-specific TCR beta clonotypes.

One entry per CDR3 protein results from TCRdb running MiXCR on the reads. The table has around 69,000 distinct CDR3 sequences, 20% to 25% seen once. There are 17 residues in the CDR3. Germline V gene data show CDR1 as SGHVS and CDR2 as FQNEAQ. V was trimmed by 1 base and J by 4 bases, leaving 14 bases between them. Sample: CD8+ T cells from cultured PBMCs, taken from culture after CMV antigen stimulation. The genes are TRBV7-8 and TRBJ2-6; D gene ambiguous. This TCR derives from a human donor in good health (CMV status not recorded). Some clones in this sample may be carry-over from other donors' samples. The CDR3 coding sequence is TGTGCCAGCAGCTTAGGAGGCCGGCTGGTAGGGGCCAACGTCCTGACTTTC. It codes for CASSLGGRLVGANVLTF.